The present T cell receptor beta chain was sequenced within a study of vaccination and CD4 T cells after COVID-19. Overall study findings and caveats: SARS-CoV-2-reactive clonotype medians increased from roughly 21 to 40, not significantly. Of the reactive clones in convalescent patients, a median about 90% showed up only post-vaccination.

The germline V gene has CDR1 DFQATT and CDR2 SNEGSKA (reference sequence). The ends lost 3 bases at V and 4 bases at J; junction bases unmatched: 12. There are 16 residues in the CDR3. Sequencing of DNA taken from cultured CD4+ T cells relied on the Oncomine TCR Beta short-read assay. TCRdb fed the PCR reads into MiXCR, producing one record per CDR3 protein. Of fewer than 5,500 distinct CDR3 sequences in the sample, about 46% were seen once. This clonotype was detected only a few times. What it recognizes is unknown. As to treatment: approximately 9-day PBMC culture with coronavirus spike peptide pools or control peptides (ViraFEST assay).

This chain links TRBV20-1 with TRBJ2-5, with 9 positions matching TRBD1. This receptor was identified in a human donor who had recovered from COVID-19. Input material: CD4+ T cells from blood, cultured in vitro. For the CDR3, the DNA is TGCAGTGCTAGCTCGGCCAACAGGGGGCCAGGAGAGACCCAGTACTTC. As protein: CSASSANRGPGETQYF.